What follows are 8 T cell receptor beta chains derived from one specimen sequenced in a study of OX40 agonist ivuxolimab in advanced cancers. Repertoires were generated with immunoSEQ multiplex PCR, while TCRdb's copy carries only in-frame clones and drops some. The profile covers around 20,000 clones, with about four fifths appearing a single time and about 55% taken by the ten largest. The source material was CD4+ or CD8+ T cells sorted from blood, sampled in a trial of the OX40 agonist ivuxolimab. Source of these receptors: an adult with an advanced solid tumor such as melanoma, head and neck, liver or kidney cancer.

The J gene is TRBJ1-5, the V gene TRBV11-2, with D uncertain. The germline CDR1 and CDR2 sequences are SGHAT and FQNNGV. This CDR3 spans 13 amino acids. V was trimmed by 0 bases and J by 7 bases, leaving 7 bases between them. This CDR3 is CASSLDLFQPQHF. CDR3 nucleotide sequence: TGTGCCAGCAGCTTAGATCTGTTCCAGCCCCAGCATTTT.

The genes are TRBV10-1 and TRBJ1-1, with D uncertain. The CDR3 is made up of 12 amino acids. The V and J ends lost 3 bases and 3 bases respectively, with 5 bases between them. Germline V gene data show CDR1 as WNHNN and CDR2 as SYGVQD (reference sequence). The CDR3 sequence: CASSDSYTEAFF. DNA for the CDR3: TGCGCCAGCAGTGACAGTTACACTGAAGCTTTCTTT.

The CDR3 reads CASSQEGLNTDTQYF. CDR3 sequence (DNA): TGCGCCAGCAGCCAAGAGGGACTAAACACAGATACGCAGTATTTT. The rearrangement joins TRBV4-1 to TRBJ2-3; TRBD2 matches at 7 bases. CDR3 size: 15 residues. The V gene's germline CDR1 is MGHRA and CDR2 YSYEKL. The trim removed 0 bases at V and 2 bases at J, leaving 2 bases unmatched.

This clone was counted once. The chain joins TRBV7-2 to TRBJ2-7; 11 nucleotides agree with TRBD2. V shed 5 bases, J shed 0 bases, and the junction held 9 bases outside the gene matches. The CDR3 sequence is 17 residues long. The germline V gene encodes CDR1 SGHTA and CDR2 FQGNSA. This CDR3 reads CASSPELAGASSYEQYF. For the CDR3, the DNA is TGTGCCAGCAGCCCTGAACTAGCGGGGGCCAGCTCCTACGAGCAGTACTTC.

The CDR3 sequence: CASTDSHTGELFF. CDR3 nucleotide sequence: TGCGCCAGCACAGACAGTCACACCGGGGAGCTGTTTTTT. V is TRBV10-1 and J is TRBJ2-2; D might be TRBD1 (5 bases). CDR1 is WNHNN, CDR2 SYGVQD, per germline (reference sequence). Trimming removed 7 bases at V and 3 bases at J, with 9 bases between. The CDR3 loop spans 13 amino acids.

As to this clone: One end of the junction varies from germline; a read error may be responsible. V gene TRBV15 combines with J gene TRBJ1-3, with D tentatively TRBD1 (6 bases). CDR3 length: 13 residues. The germline CDR1 and CDR2 sequences are LNHNV and YYDKDF (reference sequence). The CDR3 sequence: CATSRGGGPGADF. The CDR3 bases are TGTGCCACCAGCCGAGGGGGGGGGCCTGGGGCGGATTTT. Using reference TRBV15 and TRBJ1-3 for the parts outside the CDR3, the full variable domain is DAMVIQNPRYQVTQFGKPVTLSCSQTLNHNVMYWYQQKSSQAPKLLFHYYDKDFNNEADTPDNFQSRRPNTSFCFLDIRSPGLGDTAMYLCATSRGGGPGADFGEGSWLTVV.

This sequence joins TRBV6-4 and TRBJ1-5; unclear D gene. Between the trimmed V and J ends, which lost 5 bases and 0 bases, there was a span of 8 bases. The CDR3 sequence is 14 residues long. Germline V gene lookup returns CDR1 MRHNA and CDR2 SNTAGT. The CDR3 protein is CASSNQVSNQPQHF. The CDR3 bases are TGTGCCAGCAGTAACCAGGTTAGCAATCAGCCCCAGCATTTT.

The J gene is TRBJ1-2, the V gene TRBV9; 7 bases map to TRBD1. With V trimmed by 3 bases and J by 5 bases, 10 bases remained unmatched. The CDR3 is 15 residues long. Germline values: CDR1 SGDLS, CDR2 YYNGEE. The CDR3 sequence: CASSEGGAWAYGYTF. The DNA for the CDR3 is TGTGCCAGCAGCGAAGGGGGCGCTTGGGCTTATGGCTACACCTTC.